This TCR beta chain was profiled in a study of blood T cells in healthy people across ages. The V and J ends lost 6 bases and 5 bases, in that order; junction bases with no gene match: 9. From germline, CDR1 is DFQATT and CDR2 SNEGSKA (reference sequence). This CDR3 has 13 amino acids. Next came a second PCR, run for roughly 6 to 11 cycles, which used a sample-barcoded 5' primer along with a J-beta primer mix. Each CDR3 protein gets one entry after TCRdb re-called the 5' RACE reads with MiXCR. The table shows 600,000 to 650,000 distinct CDR3 sequences, with around 54% occurring only once. This receptor was identified in a man in his fifties or sixties in good health. Sequenced input: blood. The gene calls are TRBV20-1 and TRBJ2-5, with 7 bases aligning to TRBD1. The CDR3 nucleotides read TGCAGTGCGAGTGGGGACAGAGAGGAGACCCAGTACTTC. Translation: CSASGDREETQYF.